What follows is one T cell receptor beta chain and its context. The data were taken from a study of blood T cell repertoires in COVID-19. Study-wide background: Sites in the United States, Italy and Spain provided acute and convalescent COVID-19 samples.

Sequencing used immunoSEQ multiplex PCR; TCRdb keeps in-frame clones, though not all of them. In the table there are around 270,000 clones, 80% to 90% of which are singletons. Germline CDR1 reads SGDLS; CDR2 reads YYNGEE. The CDR3 runs 17 residues. The V and J ends lost 2 bases and 2 bases respectively, with 14 bases between them. Recruits, aged about 18 to 89 years, lived in 25 or so US areas. Clinical history reported by participants formed the basis on which cohorts were assigned. Individuals in the exposed group had encountered a COVID-19 case within 2 weeks preceding study entry. The V call is TRBV9, the J call TRBJ1-6; D is undetermined. Material: PBMCs or T cells enriched from blood (not recorded which). This sequence originates from a woman between 40 and 55 years old who had been exposed to COVID-19. CDR3 residues: CASSVKPSSPYNSPLHF. Here the CDR3 DNA reads TGTGCCAGCAGCGTGAAACCCAGTAGCCCCTATAATTCACCCCTCCACTTT.